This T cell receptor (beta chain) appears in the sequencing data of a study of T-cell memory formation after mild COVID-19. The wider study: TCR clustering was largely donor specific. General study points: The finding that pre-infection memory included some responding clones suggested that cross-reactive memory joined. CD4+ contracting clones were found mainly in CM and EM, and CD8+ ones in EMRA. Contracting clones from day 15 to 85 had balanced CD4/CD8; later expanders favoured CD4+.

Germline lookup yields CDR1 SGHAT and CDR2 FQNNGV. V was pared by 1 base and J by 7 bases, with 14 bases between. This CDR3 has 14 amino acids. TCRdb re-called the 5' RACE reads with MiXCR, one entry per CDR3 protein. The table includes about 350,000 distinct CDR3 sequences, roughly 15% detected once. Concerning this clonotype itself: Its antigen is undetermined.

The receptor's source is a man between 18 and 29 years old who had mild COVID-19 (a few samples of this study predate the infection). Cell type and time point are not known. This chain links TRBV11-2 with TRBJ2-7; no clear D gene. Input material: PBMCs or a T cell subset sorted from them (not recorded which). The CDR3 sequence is CASSLASQPMEQYF. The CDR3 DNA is TGTGCCAGCAGCTTAGCCAGCCAGCCAATGGAGCAGTACTTC. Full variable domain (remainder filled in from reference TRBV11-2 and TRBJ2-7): EAGVAQSPRYKIIEKRQSVAFWCNPISGHATLYWYQQILGQGPKLLIQFQNNGVVDDSQLPKDRFSAERLKGVDSTLKIQPAKLEDSAVYLCASSLASQPMEQYFGPGTRLTVT.